This record concerns one T cell receptor beta chain sequence. Its antigen is not known. The junction departs from germline at one end; a sequencing error may be responsible. This sample was taken from a study of OX40 agonist ivuxolimab in advanced cancers. This CDR3 comprises 14 residues. Germline CDR1 is SGHTA and CDR2 is FQGNSA. Study results and caveats: CD8+ T cells were the subset that, on average, had more expanded clones than CD4+. At 0.1 to 3.0 mg/kg, clonal expansion of CD4+ and CD8+ blood T cells had occurred by week 6.

The protocol was immunoSEQ multiplex PCR, while the TCRdb copy is restricted to in-frame clones and leaves out a portion. The sample shows tens of thousands of clones, under 95% of them seen only once. This sequence was found in an adult with an advanced solid tumor such as melanoma, head and neck, liver or kidney cancer. This specimen was CD4+ or CD8+ T cells sorted from blood, taken in a trial of the OX40 agonist ivuxolimab. The chain is built from TRBV7-2 and TRBJ1-1; D is undetermined. The CDR3 nucleotides are TGTGCCAGCAGATTAGGCGTGGGAACTACTGAAGCTTTCTTT. This gives the protein CASRLGVGTTEAFF. Variable domain in full (rest from reference TRBV7-2 and TRBJ1-1): GAGVSQSPSNKVTEKGKDVELRCDPISGHTALYWYRQSLGQGLEFLIYFQGNSAPDKSGLPSDRFSAERTGGSVSTLTIQRTQQEDSAVYLCASRLGVGTTEAFFGQGTRLTVV.